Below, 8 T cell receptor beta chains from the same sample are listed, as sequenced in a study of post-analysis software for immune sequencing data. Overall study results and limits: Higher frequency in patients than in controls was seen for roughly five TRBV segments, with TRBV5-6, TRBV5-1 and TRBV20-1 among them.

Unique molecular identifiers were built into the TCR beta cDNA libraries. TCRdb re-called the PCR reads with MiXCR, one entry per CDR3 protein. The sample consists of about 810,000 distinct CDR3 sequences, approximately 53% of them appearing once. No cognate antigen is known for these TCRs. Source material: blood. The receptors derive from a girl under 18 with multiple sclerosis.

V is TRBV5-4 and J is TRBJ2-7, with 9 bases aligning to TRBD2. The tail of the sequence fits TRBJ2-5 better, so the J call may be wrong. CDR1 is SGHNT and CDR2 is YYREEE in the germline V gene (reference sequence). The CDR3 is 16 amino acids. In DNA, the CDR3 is TGTGCCAGCAGCTTGTCGCTAGCGGGGAACCAAGAGACCCAGTACTTC. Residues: CASSLSLAGNQETQYF.

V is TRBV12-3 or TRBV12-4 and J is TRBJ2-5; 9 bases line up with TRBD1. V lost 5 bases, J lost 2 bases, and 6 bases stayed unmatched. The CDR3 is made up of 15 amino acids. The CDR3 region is CASSPSGTGQETQYF. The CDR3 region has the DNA TGTGCCAGCAGTCCCTCCGGGACAGGGCAAGAGACCCAGTACTTC.

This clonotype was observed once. The CDR3, as DNA: TGCGCCAGCAGCCATCTGACGGAGAACACTGAAGCTTTCTTT. This sequence encodes CASSHLTENTEAFF. The gene calls are TRBV4-1 and TRBJ1-1; D gene unclear. The CDR3 totals 14 residues. Trimming stripped 3 bases from V and 1 base from J, with 9 bases between. Germline CDR1 MGHRA, CDR2 YSYEKL.

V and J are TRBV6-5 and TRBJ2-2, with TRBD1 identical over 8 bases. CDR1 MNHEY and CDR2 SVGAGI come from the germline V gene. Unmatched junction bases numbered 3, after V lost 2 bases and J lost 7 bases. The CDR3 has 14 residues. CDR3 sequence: CASSYGQGGGELFF. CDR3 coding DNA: TGTGCCAGCAGTTACGGACAGGGAGGCGGGGAGCTGTTTTTT.

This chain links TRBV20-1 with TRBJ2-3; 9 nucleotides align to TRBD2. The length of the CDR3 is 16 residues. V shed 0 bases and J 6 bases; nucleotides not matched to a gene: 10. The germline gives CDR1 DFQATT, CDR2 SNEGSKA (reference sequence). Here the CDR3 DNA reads TGCAGTGCTAGAGATCTAGGGACTAGCCCTGAGGATACGCAGTATTTT. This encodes CSARDLGTSPEDTQYF.

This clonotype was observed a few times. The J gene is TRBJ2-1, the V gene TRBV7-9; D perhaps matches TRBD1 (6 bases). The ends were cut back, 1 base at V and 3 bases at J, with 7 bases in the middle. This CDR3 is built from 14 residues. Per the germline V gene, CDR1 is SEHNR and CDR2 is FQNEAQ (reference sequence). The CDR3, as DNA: TGTGCCAGCAGCTTAGTACAGGGCTACAATGAGCAGTTCTTC. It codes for CASSLVQGYNEQFF.

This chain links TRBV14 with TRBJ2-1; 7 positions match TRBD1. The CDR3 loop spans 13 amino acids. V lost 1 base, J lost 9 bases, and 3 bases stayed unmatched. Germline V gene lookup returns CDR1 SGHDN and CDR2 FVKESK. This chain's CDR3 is CASSQVRGSEQFF. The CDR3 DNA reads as TGTGCCAGCAGCCAAGTCAGGGGGTCTGAGCAGTTCTTC.

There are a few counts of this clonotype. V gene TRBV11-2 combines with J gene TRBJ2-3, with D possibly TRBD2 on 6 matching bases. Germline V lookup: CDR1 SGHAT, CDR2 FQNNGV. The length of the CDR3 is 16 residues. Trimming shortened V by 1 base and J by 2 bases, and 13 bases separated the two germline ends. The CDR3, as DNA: TGTGCCAGCAGCTTAGGGGACTTTCATGTCACAGATACGCAGTATTTT. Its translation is CASSLGDFHVTDTQYF.